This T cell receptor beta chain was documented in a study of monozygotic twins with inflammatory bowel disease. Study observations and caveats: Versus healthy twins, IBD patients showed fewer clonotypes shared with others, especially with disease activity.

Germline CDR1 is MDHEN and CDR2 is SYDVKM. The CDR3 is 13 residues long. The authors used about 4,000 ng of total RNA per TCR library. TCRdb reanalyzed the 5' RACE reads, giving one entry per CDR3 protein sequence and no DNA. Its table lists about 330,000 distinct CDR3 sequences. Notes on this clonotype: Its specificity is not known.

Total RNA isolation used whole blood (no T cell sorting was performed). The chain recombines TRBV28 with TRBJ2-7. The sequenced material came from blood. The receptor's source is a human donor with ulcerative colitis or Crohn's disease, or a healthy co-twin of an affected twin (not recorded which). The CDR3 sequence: CASNSGGPYEQYF.